This TCR beta chain was obtained from a study of shared clonotypes between healthy human individuals. Study overall: The study used three CD4 naive, three CD4 memory, two CD8 naive and one CD8 memory plate per donor.

Here immunoSEQ multiplex PCR was the method, and the copy in TCRdb shows in-frame clones only, minus some. This sample has about 2 million clones, with roughly 94% found just once. Broader study findings: Memory subsets generally showed smaller estimated richness than naive subsets did.

CDR1 and CDR2 (germline): LNHNV, YYDKDF (reference sequence). This CDR3 spans 16 amino acids. V lost 0 bases to trimming and J lost 0 bases, with 12 bases between them. This clone was seen once. No antigen is known for it. The source is a man aged 18 to 29 in good health. Sequenced sample: naive CD4+ T cells sorted from blood. Described subset: CD45RA+ positively selected. This chain links TRBV15 with TRBJ2-7, with D perhaps matching TRBD2 (6 bases). CDR3 bases: TGTGCCACCAGCAGAGATTCGGACTACTCCTCCTACGAGCAGTACTTC. Its translation is CATSRDSDYSSYEQYF.